Presented here are 15 T cell receptor beta chains from one specimen sequenced in a study of T cells in Graves' hyperthyroidism and ophthalmopathy. Template material for amplifying TCR beta CDR3 regions consisted of RNA transcripts. The HTBI set primed first-round TCR CDR3 RT-PCR. Using its own MiXCR run on the multiplex PCR reads, TCRdb lists one record per CDR3 protein. The sample includes over 400,000 distinct CDR3 sequences, less than 25% of them seen just once. What was sequenced was blood. These receptor sequences come from a woman in her 70s with Graves' ophthalmopathy.

V and J are TRBV7-9 and TRBJ2-7; tentatively, D is TRBD1 (6 bases). Trimming removed 5 bases from V and 6 bases from J, with 17 bases in between. The germline V gene has CDR1 SEHNR and CDR2 FQNEAQ (reference sequence). The CDR3 runs to 14 residues. DNA of the CDR3: TGTGCCAGCAGCCAAGACTACAGGGTAGGCGAGCAGTACTTC. Amino acids: CASSQDYRVGEQYF. The full variable domain, rest sourced from reference TRBV7-9 and TRBJ2-7, is DTGVSQNPRHKITKRGQNVTFRCDPISEHNRLYWYRQTLGQGPEFLTYFQNEAQLEKSRLLSDRFSAERPKGSFSTLEIQRTEQGDSAMYLCASSQDYRVGEQYFGPGTRLTVT.

This clonotype has just a few counts. CDR3 sequence: CAWSIYQGGPQHF. CDR3 DNA: TGTGCCTGGAGTATCTACCAGGGTGGGCCCCAGCATTTT. The V gene is TRBV30, the J gene TRBJ1-5; D perhaps matches TRBD1 (5 bases). With 2 bases removed from V and 9 bases from J, the gap between germline ends came to 14 bases. The CDR3 is 13 amino acids. CDR1 is GTSNPN, CDR2 SVGIG, per germline (reference sequence).

This clonotype has a handful of counts. The CDR3 sequence: CASSQPDRGLTNYGYTF. The CDR3 bases are TGTGCCAGCAGCCAACCGGACAGGGGTCTTACTAACTATGGCTACACCTTC. The J gene is TRBJ1-2, the V gene TRBV16; 9 positions match TRBD1. Germline CDR1 is KGHSY and CDR2 is FQNENV. The CDR3 runs 17 residues. Trimming cost V 2 bases and J 0 bases; bases outside gene matches: 7.

This chain links TRBV5-1 with TRBJ2-1; 14 bases align to TRBD2. Trimming took 4 bases from V and 6 from J; bases not matched to a gene: 6. The CDR3 has 16 residues. Germline CDR1 reads SGHRS; CDR2 reads YFSETQ. This CDR3 is CASSKPGTSGGNEQFF. The CDR3 region has the DNA TGCGCCAGCAGCAAACCCGGGACTAGCGGGGGCAATGAGCAGTTCTTC.

CDR3 DNA: TGTGCCAGCACTAGACTAGCGGGAGTAGCCGGGGAGCTGTTTTTT. Translation gives CASTRLAGVAGELFF. The chain employs TRBV3-1 and TRBJ2-2; TRBD2 aligns across 12 bases. Germline assignment: CDR1 LGHDT and CDR2 YNNKEL (reference sequence). The CDR3 is 15 residues long. V trimming: 7 bases; J trimming: 6 bases; junction bases outside the gene matches: 6.

The CDR3, as DNA: TGTGCCACCAGCAGAGAAAGTAGCGGGCGGGCCTACGAGCAGTACTTC. Amino acid sequence: CATSRESSGRAYEQYF. This chain uses TRBV15 with TRBJ2-7; 7 bases are a match to TRBD2. The germline CDR1 and CDR2 sequences are LNHNV and YYDKDF (reference sequence). This CDR3 region has 16 residues. With 0 bases clipped from V and 2 bases from J, the junction kept 7 bases outside the gene matches.

The V call is TRBV7-9, the J call TRBJ1-1; D is possibly TRBD1 (6 bases). There are 14 residues in the CDR3. CDR1 is SEHNR and CDR2 is FQNEAQ in the germline V gene (reference sequence). Trimming removed 4 bases at V and 2 bases at J, with 11 bases between. CDR3: CASSSGAVNTEAFF. The CDR3 coding sequence is TGTGCCAGCAGCTCAGGGGCGGTTAACACTGAAGCTTTCTTT.

The V gene is TRBV20-1, the J gene TRBJ2-5; D gene unclear. CDR1 and CDR2 (germline): DFQATT, SNEGSKA (reference sequence). The CDR3 has 13 amino acids. V was clipped by 2 bases and J by 4 bases, with 11 bases between them. CDR3 sequence: CSARNWQVETQYF. CDR3 coding DNA: TGCAGTGCTAGAAACTGGCAGGTAGAGACCCAGTACTTC.

This clonotype was seen many times. J is TRBJ2-7 and V is TRBV6-2 or TRBV6-3; possibly TRBD1 or TRBD2 for D (5 bases each). Germline V gene sequence: CDR1 MNHEY, CDR2 SVGEGT. The CDR3 length is 12 residues. Trimming took off 7 bases at V and 5 bases at J, with 12 bases between the two ends. CDR3 amino acids: CASTWGSHEQYF. CDR3 in DNA: TGTGCCAGCACCTGGGGGTCCCACGAGCAGTACTTC.

This clonotype was recorded at least ten times. This rearrangement joins TRBV24-1 to TRBJ2-5; D not certain. V was pared by 0 bases and J by 5 bases, with 3 bases between. This CDR3 comprises 12 residues. Germline V gene sequence: CDR1 KGHDR, CDR2 SFDVKD. Written as DNA, the CDR3 is TGTGCCACCAGTGATTTGCGGGAGACCCAGTACTTC. Protein product: CATSDLRETQYF.

This clonotype occurred a few times. The chain recombines TRBV7-2 with TRBJ1-3; a weak D match, TRBD1 (5 bases). The CDR3 has 17 amino acids. Germline V lookup: CDR1 SGHTA, CDR2 FQGNSA. Trimming took off 5 bases at V and 0 bases at J, with 17 bases between the two ends. CDR3 nucleotides: TGTGCCAGCAGCGTGAGAGAGACAGCATACTCTGGAAACACCATATATTTT. Translation gives CASSVRETAYSGNTIYF.

Here the CDR3 reads CASSLGREPYNEQFF. DNA for the CDR3: TGTGCCAGCAGTTTAGGCAGGGAGCCCTACAATGAGCAGTTCTTC. The chain joins TRBV27 to TRBJ2-1; D might be TRBD1 or TRBD2, each matching 5 bases. Germline V CDR1 and CDR2: MNHEY, SMNVEV (reference sequence). This CDR3 is built from 15 residues. Between the trimmed V and J ends, which lost 2 bases and 2 bases, there was a span of 10 bases.

The chain combines TRBV5-1 with TRBJ2-7; D is unresolved. Germline assignment: CDR1 SGHRS and CDR2 YFSETQ. V was pared by 5 bases and J by 2 bases, with 14 bases between. This CDR3 is 14 amino acids long. Here the CDR3 reads CASRSGRTPYEQYF. CDR3 DNA sequence: TGCGCCAGCAGGAGTGGGCGTACACCCTACGAGCAGTACTTC.

This chain links TRBV24-1 with TRBJ2-3; 8 nucleotides align to TRBD1. The CDR3 spans 16 residues. Germline loops: CDR1 KGHDR, CDR2 SFDVKD. V shed 4 bases and J 6 bases; nucleotides not matched to a gene: 11. The DNA of the CDR3 is TGTGCCACCAGTGACCGACAGGGGACGGTGGCCGATACGCAGTATTTT. Its protein product is CATSDRQGTVADTQYF.

The chain links TRBV24-1 to TRBJ2-3; D unclear. V was clipped by 3 bases and J by 2 bases, with 11 bases between them. Germline loops: CDR1 KGHDR, CDR2 SFDVKD. The CDR3 has 15 residues. CDR3 residues: CATSDTGSNTDTQYF. The CDR3 nucleotides read TGTGCCACCAGTGATACCGGGTCGAACACAGATACGCAGTATTTT.